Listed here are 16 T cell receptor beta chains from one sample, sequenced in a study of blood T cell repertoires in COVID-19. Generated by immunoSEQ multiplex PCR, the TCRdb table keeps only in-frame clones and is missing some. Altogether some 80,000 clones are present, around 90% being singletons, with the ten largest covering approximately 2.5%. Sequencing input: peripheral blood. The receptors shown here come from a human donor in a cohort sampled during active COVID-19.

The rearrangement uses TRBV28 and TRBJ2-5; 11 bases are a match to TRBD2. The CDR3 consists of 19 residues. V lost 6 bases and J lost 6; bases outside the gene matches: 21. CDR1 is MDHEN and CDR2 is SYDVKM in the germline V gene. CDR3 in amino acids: CASRPVASGRPSFRQTQYF. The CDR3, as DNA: TGTGCCAGCAGACCAGTGGCTAGCGGGAGGCCCTCCTTCAGGCAGACCCAGTACTTC.

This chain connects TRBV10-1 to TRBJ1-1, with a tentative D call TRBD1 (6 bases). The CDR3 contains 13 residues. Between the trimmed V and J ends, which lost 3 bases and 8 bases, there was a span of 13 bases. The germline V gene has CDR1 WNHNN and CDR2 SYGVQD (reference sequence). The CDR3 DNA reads TGCGCCAGCAGTGACGTCGGGACATACGAAGCTTTCTTT. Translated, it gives CASSDVGTYEAFF.

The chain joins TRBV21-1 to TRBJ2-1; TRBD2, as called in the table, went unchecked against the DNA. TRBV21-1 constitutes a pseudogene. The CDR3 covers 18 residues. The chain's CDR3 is CASRTSGGPCSSYNEQFF. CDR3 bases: TGTGCCAGTAGGACTAGCGGGGGGCCGTGTAGCTCCTACAATGAGCAGTTCTTC.

The CDR3 loop is CATSRAGQNNEQFF. In nucleotides, the CDR3 is TGTGCCACCAGCAGAGCGGGACAGAACAATGAGCAGTTCTTC. The chain combines TRBV15 with TRBJ2-1; 7 nucleotides agree with TRBD1. J gave up 5 bases and V 1 base, and 2 bases lay outside the gene matches. The CDR3 consists of 14 residues. Germline V gene lookup returns CDR1 LNHNV and CDR2 YYDKDF (reference sequence). Complete variable domain (other parts from reference TRBV15 and TRBJ2-1): DAMVIQNPRYQVTQFGKPVTLSCSQTLNHNVMYWYQQKSSQAPKLLFHYYDKDFNNEADTPDNFQSRRPNTSFCFLDIRSPGLGDTAMYLCATSRAGQNNEQFFGPGTRLTVL.

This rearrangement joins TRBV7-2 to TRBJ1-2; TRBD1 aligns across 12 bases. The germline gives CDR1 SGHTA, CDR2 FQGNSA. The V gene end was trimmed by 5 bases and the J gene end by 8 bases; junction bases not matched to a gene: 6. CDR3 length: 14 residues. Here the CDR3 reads CASSPRDRGLGYTF. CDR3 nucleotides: TGTGCCAGCAGCCCCCGGGACAGGGGGCTCGGCTACACCTTC.

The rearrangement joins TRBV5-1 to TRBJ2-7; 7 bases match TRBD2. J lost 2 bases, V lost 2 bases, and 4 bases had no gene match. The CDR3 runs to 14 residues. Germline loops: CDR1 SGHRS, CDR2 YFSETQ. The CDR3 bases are TGCGCCAGCAGCTTTGAGGGAGGGCCCTACGAGCAGTACTTC. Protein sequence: CASSFEGGPYEQYF.

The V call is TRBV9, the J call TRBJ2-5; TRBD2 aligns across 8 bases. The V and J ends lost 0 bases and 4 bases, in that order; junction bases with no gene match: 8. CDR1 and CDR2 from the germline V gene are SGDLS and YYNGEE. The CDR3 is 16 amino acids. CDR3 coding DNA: TGTGCCAGCAGCGTAGGGCTAGCGGGTGGGGGAGAGACCCAGTACTTC. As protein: CASSVGLAGGGETQYF.

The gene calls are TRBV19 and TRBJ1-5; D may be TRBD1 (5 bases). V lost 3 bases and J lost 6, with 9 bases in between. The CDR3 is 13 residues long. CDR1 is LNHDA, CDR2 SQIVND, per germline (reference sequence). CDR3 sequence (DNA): TGTGCCAGTAGTATCGGGGGTGCTCAGCCCCAGCATTTT. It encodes CASSIGGAQPQHF.

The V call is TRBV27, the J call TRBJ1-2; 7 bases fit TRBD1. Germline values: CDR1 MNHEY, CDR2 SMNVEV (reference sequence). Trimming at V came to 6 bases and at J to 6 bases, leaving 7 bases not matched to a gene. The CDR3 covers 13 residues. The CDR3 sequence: CASRETGWDGYTF. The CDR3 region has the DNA TGTGCCAGCAGAGAGACAGGGTGGGATGGCTACACCTTC.

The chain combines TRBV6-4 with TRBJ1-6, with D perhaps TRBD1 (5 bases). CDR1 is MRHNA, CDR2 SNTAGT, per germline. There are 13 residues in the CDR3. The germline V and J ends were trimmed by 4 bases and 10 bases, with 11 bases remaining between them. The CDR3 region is CASSARVRSPLHF. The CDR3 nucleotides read TGTGCCAGCAGTGCCAGGGTGAGATCACCCCTCCACTTT.

CDR3 residues: CASSSPTGASYNEQFF. CDR3 sequence (DNA): TGTGCCAGCAGTTCCCCGACAGGGGCGTCCTACAATGAGCAGTTCTTC. V and J are TRBV6-5 and TRBJ2-1, with 8 bases matching TRBD1. The V and J ends lost 4 bases and 1 base, in that order; junction bases with no gene match: 6. The length of the CDR3 is 16 residues. The germline V gene encodes CDR1 MNHEY and CDR2 SVGAGI.

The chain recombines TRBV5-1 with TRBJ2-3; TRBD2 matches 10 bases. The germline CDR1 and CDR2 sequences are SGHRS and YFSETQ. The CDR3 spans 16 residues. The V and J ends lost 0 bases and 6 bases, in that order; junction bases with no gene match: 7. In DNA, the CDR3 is TGCGCCAGCAGCTTGGCAGCTAGCGGGGGTATGGATACGCAGTATTTT. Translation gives CASSLAASGGMDTQYF. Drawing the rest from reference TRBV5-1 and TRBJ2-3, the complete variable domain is KAGVTQTPRYLIKTRGQQVTLSCSPISGHRSVSWYQQTPGQGLQFLFEYFSETQRNKGNFPGRFSGRQFSNSRSEMNVSTLELGDSALYLCASSLAASGGMDTQYFGPGTRLTVL.

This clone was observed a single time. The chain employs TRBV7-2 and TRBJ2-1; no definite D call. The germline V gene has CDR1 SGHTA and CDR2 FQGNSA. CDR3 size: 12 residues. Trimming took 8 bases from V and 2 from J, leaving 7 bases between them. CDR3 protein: CASAAAYNEQFF. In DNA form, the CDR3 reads TGTGCCAGCGCGGCAGCCTACAATGAGCAGTTCTTC. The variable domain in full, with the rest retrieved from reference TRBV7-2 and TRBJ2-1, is GAGVSQSPSNKVTEKGKDVELRCDPISGHTALYWYRQSLGQGLEFLIYFQGNSAPDKSGLPSDRFSAERTGGSVSTLTIQRTQQEDSAVYLCASAAAYNEQFFGPGTRLTVL.

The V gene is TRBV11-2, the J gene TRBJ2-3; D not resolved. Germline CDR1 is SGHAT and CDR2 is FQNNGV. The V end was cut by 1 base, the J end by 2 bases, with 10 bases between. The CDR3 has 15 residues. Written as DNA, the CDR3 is TGTGCCAGCAGCTTAGTTCCCGGAGACACAGATACGCAGTATTTT. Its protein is CASSLVPGDTDTQYF.

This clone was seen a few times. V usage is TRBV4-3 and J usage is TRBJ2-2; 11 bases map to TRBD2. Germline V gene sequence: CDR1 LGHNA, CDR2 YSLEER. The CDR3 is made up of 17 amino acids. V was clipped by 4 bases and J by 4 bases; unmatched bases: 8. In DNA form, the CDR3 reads TGCGCCAGCAGCCGCATAGCGGGGGGGATGGGCACCGGGGAGCTGTTTTTT. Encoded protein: CASSRIAGGMGTGELFF.

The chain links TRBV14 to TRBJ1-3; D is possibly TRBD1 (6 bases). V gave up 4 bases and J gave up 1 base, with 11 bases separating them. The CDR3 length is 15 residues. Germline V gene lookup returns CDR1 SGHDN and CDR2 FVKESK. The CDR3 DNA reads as TGTGCCAGCAGCCCGGGACATCAATCTGGAAACACCATATATTTT. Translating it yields CASSPGHQSGNTIYF.